This T cell receptor beta chain was identified during a study of cytomegalovirus exposure and HLA in healthy donors. General study points: Per a later analysis, HLA-associated TCR beta chains showed more clonal expansion than other, equally common TCR beta chains. Through in vitro validation, a few CMV-associated chains were shown to be specific for CMV antigens. Owing to their indistinguishability, certain V segments, notably TRBV6-2 and TRBV6-3, were excluded.

The PCR ran on 60 Vbeta and 13 Jbeta primers. Generated by immunoSEQ multiplex PCR, the TCRdb table keeps only in-frame clones and is missing some. The sample holds about 160,000 clones; under 85% are singletons and the top ten take around 1.5%. CDR3 length: 15 residues. Trimming took 5 bases from V and 2 from J; bases not matched to a gene: 5. Per germline, CDR1 SGHTA and CDR2 FQGNSA. As to this clone: Its antigen is not identified.

This clonotype originated in a woman aged 25 to 39 in good health and CMV-seronegative. The rearrangement joins TRBV7-2 to TRBJ2-7; 11 bases are a match to TRBD2. The source material was PBMCs. The CDR3 loop reads CASSGASGGPYEQYF. The CDR3 bases are TGTGCCAGCAGCGGGGCTAGCGGGGGGCCCTACGAGCAGTACTTC.